Following are 19 T cell receptor beta chains from one sample sequenced in a study of identical twins. TCRdb called the 5' RACE reads again in MiXCR, with one record for every CDR3 protein. The data show about 890,000 distinct CDR3 sequences, 9% to 15% seen once. These records were also assigned to another study, of yellow fever vaccine responses in identical twins.

Sequenced input: PBMCs. Receptor source: a woman between 18 and 29 years old in good health.

The chain's CDR3 is CASSYSMVAVNTGELFF. CDR3 in DNA: TGTGCCAGCAGTTACTCGATGGTAGCGGTTAACACCGGGGAGCTGTTTTTT. The genes are TRBV6-5 and TRBJ2-2, with D tentatively TRBD2 (6 bases). Germline CDR1 and CDR2: MNHEY and SVGAGI. Trimming pared 0 bases from V and 2 bases from J, leaving 13 bases between. This CDR3 region has 17 residues.

CDR3 residues: CASSLRVTNEQFF. DNA of the CDR3: TGCGCCAGCAGCCTTAGGGTCACCAATGAGCAGTTCTTC. The chain links TRBV23-1 to TRBJ2-1; D uncertain. TRBV23-1 is sorted into the ORF group, with uncertain function. This CDR3 spans 13 amino acids. Deletions cut 6 bases from V and 6 bases from J, with 12 bases between.

This clonotype was found a few times. V and J are TRBV12-3 or TRBV12-4 and TRBJ2-7; D might be TRBD2 (5 bases). Trimming removed 2 bases from V and 7 bases from J, with 12 bases in between. CDR3 length: 13 residues. The CDR3 protein is CASSLRGSKEQYF. Here the CDR3 DNA reads TGTGCCAGCAGTTTACGGGGTAGTAAAGAGCAGTACTTC.

This clonotype was found a few times. The rearrangement links TRBV12-5 to TRBJ2-5; no firm D call. Between the trimmed V and J ends, which lost 0 bases and 0 bases, there was a span of 11 bases. The CDR3 contains 16 residues. Germline assignment: CDR1 LGHNT and CDR2 FRNRAP. In DNA form, the CDR3 reads TGTGCTAGTGGTTTGGTAATTGACCGGTACCAAGAGACCCAGTACTTC. This encodes CASGLVIDRYQETQYF.

V gene TRBV29-1 combines with J gene TRBJ2-1; D unclear. CDR1 is SQVTM and CDR2 is ANQGSEA in the germline V gene. The CDR3 consists of 9 residues. V lost 5 bases to trimming and J lost 9 bases, with 5 bases between them. The CDR3 DNA is TGCAGCGTTAGTAGTGAGCAGTTCTTC. Translation gives CSVSSEQFF.

CDR3 loop: CASSRTSGRGYNEQYF. The CDR3, as DNA: TGTGCCAGCAGCAGGACTAGCGGGAGAGGCTATAACGAGCAGTACTTC. The chain combines TRBV27 with TRBJ2-7, with 13 bases identical to TRBD2. Trimming cost V 6 bases and J 5 bases; bases outside gene matches: 10. From germline, CDR1 is MNHEY and CDR2 SMNVEV (reference sequence). The CDR3 totals 16 residues.

This clonotype was picked up many times. This chain uses TRBV25-1 with TRBJ2-1; D is uncertain. Germline values: CDR1 MGHDK, CDR2 SYGVNS. The V end was cut by 3 bases, the J end by 4 bases, with 4 bases between. This CDR3 has 12 amino acids. The CDR3 here is CASSDFYNEQFF. In DNA form, the CDR3 reads TGTGCCAGCAGTGATTTTTACAATGAGCAGTTCTTC.

V usage is TRBV11-1 and J usage is TRBJ2-2, with 12 bases aligning to TRBD1. The ends lost 5 bases at V and 10 bases at J; junction bases unmatched: 5. Germline lookup yields CDR1 SGHAT and CDR2 FQDESV (reference sequence). The CDR3 sequence is 14 residues long. The CDR3, as DNA: TGTGCCAGCAGCCCTGGGACAGGGGGCCTGGAGCTGTTTTTT. Protein: CASSPGTGGLELFF.

The V gene is TRBV3-1, the J gene TRBJ2-1; 7 nucleotides align to TRBD2. This CDR3 region has 16 residues. Germline V CDR1 and CDR2: LGHDT, YNNKEL (reference sequence). V trimming: 3 bases; J trimming: 4 bases; junction bases outside the gene matches: 9. The CDR3 loop is CASSQISGRTYNEQFF. The CDR3 DNA sequence: TGTGCCAGCAGCCAGATCTCCGGGAGGACGTACAATGAGCAGTTCTTC.

The chain uses TRBV4-1 and TRBJ2-1; 13 bases line up with TRBD2. The CDR3 runs 17 residues. Unmatched junction bases numbered 7, after V lost 0 bases and J lost 8 bases. Germline V CDR1 and CDR2: MGHRA, YSYEKL. The CDR3 nucleotides are TGCGCCAGCAGCCAAGAATGGAGGACTAGCGGGAGTCATGAGCAGTTCTTC. Protein: CASSQEWRTSGSHEQFF.

This clonotype was counted a few times. The DNA of the CDR3 is TGCAGCGTTGTACGGGCGGGTGAGCAGTTCTTC. It translates to CSVVRAGEQFF. This sequence joins TRBV29-1 and TRBJ2-1; TRBD2 is a possible D gene (5 bases). V lost 4 bases and J lost 9, with 10 bases in between. This CDR3 spans 11 amino acids. Germline CDR1 SQVTM, CDR2 ANQGSEA.

This clonotype was seen a few times. V usage is TRBV5-1 and J usage is TRBJ1-2; no firm D call. This CDR3 is built from 16 residues. Germline CDR1 and CDR2: SGHRS and YFSETQ. Trimming left V 2 bases short and J 4 bases short, with 18 bases between. CDR3 sequence: CASSFSSLGIAYGYTF. CDR3 nucleotide sequence: TGCGCCAGCAGCTTCTCTAGCCTGGGGATCGCCTATGGCTACACCTTC.

A few counts support this clonotype. This rearrangement joins TRBV28 to TRBJ1-4, with 10 bases identical to TRBD1. In germline, CDR1 is MDHEN, CDR2 SYDVKM. V gave up 6 bases and J gave up 8 bases; unmatched junction bases: 18. The CDR3 covers 18 residues. CDR3 in amino acids: CASSYDPGQGKVWEKLFF. The CDR3 DNA follows: TGTGCCAGCAGCTACGATCCGGGACAGGGGAAGGTTTGGGAAAAACTGTTTTTT.

The gene calls are TRBV11-2 and TRBJ2-3, with 14 bases aligning to TRBD2. This CDR3 spans 19 amino acids. The germline V gene has CDR1 SGHAT and CDR2 FQNNGV. With 3 bases clipped from V and 0 bases from J, the junction kept 8 bases outside the gene matches. The CDR3 DNA reads TGTGCCAGCAGCTTTGGGACTAGCGGGGGCGCGACAAGCACAGATACGCAGTATTTT. Its translation is CASSFGTSGGATSTDTQYF.

The chain is built from TRBV20-1 and TRBJ2-7; D perhaps matches TRBD2 (6 bases). Germline loops: CDR1 DFQATT, CDR2 SNEGSKA (reference sequence). The CDR3 contains 13 residues. V was pared by 4 bases and J by 0 bases, with 10 bases between. DNA for the CDR3: TGCAGTGCTACGGGACTTTCCTCCTACGAGCAGTACTTC. This sequence encodes CSATGLSSYEQYF.

Worth noting for this clonotype: An end of the junction does not agree with germline; a read error may underlie this. The chain combines TRBV29-1 with TRBJ1-1; D perhaps matches TRBD1 (5 bases). The CDR3 is 8 residues long. CDR1 is SQVTM and CDR2 is ANQGSEA in the germline V gene. CDR3 nucleotide sequence: TGCAGCGTTCCCCGGGACGTCTTT. Translating gives CSVPRDVF.

This clonotype appeared a few times. The chain carries TRBV2 and TRBJ2-7; 10 bases align to TRBD2. V shed 7 bases, J shed 0 bases, and the junction held 3 bases outside the gene matches. The CDR3 loop spans 14 amino acids. Germline loops: CDR1 SNHLY, CDR2 FYNNEI. The CDR3 region has the DNA TGTGCCAGCAAAACTAGCGGGACCTCCTACGAGCAGTACTTC. Translated, it gives CASKTSGTSYEQYF.

The chain is built from TRBV12-3 or TRBV12-4 and TRBJ2-2; tentatively, D is TRBD1 (5 bases). This CDR3 has 15 amino acids. V lost 4 bases and J 8 bases, leaving 17 bases between the germline ends. The CDR3 DNA sequence: TGTGCCAGCAGTTCCCATGGGGCAATTTTGGGGGAGCTGTTTTTT. This encodes CASSSHGAILGELFF.

This CDR3 is CASSTTVSGANVLTF. CDR3 sequence (DNA): TGTGCCAGCAGTACGACAGTCTCTGGGGCCAACGTCCTGACTTTC. V usage is TRBV4-2 and J usage is TRBJ2-6, with a tentative D call TRBD1 (5 bases). The V gene lost 6 bases and the J gene lost 0 bases, with 9 bases spanning the gap. Germline CDR1 is LGHNA and CDR2 is YNFKEQ. The CDR3 extends over 15 amino acids.